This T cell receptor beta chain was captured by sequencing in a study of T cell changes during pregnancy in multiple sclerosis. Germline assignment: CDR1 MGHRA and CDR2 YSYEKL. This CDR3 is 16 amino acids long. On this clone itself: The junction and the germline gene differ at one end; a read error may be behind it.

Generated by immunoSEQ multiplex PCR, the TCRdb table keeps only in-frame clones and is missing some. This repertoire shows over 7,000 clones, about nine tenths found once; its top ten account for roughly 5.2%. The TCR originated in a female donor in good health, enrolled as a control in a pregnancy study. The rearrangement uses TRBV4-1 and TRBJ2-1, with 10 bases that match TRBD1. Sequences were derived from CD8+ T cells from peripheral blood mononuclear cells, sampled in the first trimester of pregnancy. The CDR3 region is CASSPPGQGPYNEQFF. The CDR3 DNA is TGTGCCAGCAGCCCACCGGGACAGGGGCCCTACAATGAGCAGTTCTTC.